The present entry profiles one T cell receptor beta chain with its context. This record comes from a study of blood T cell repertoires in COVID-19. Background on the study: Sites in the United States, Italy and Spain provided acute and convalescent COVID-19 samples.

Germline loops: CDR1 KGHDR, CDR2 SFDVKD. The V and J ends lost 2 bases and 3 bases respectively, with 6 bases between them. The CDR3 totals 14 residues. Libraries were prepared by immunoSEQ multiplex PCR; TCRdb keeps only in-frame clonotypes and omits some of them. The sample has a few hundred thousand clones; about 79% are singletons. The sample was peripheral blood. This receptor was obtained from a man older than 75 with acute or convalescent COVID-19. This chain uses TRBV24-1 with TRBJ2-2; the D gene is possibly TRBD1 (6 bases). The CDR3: CATSDYRDTGELFF. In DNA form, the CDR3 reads TGTGCCACCAGTGATTACAGGGACACCGGGGAGCTGTTTTTT.